The clone carrying this T cell receptor beta chain turned up a few times. What it binds is not known. V gave up 5 bases and J gave up 3 bases; unmatched junction bases: 7. Germline V gene lookup returns CDR1 SGHDT and CDR2 YYEEEE. The CDR3 length is 16 residues. This sample is part of a study of T-cell reconstitution after alpha-beta-depleted transplantation in children. Unique molecular identifiers were built into the TCRbeta library. TCRdb re-derived calls from the PCR reads in MiXCR, one entry per CDR3 protein. The table lists 700,000 to 950,000 distinct CDR3 sequences, roughly 16% of them singletons. Points from the study as a whole: Expanded graft clones, several hundred of them, were reportedly the source of alpha-beta T cells about two months after transplant. Recipient T cells and thymic progenitors that survived gave rise to the high TCRbeta diversity observed at day 60 in some patients. T-cell numbers and diversity, one year after transplant, stemmed largely from T cells that were newly produced.

V gene TRBV5-6 combines with J gene TRBJ2-5, with 13 bases that match TRBD2. Sequenced here: PBMCs, mostly from graft donor cells, sampled 360 days after TCRalphabeta/CD19-depleted stem cell transplant. This receptor was obtained from a male patient between 5 and 17 years old who had a stem cell transplant for acute lymphoblastic leukemia, so the T cells may come from the graft donor. CDR3 sequence: CASREPGLAGKETQYF. The CDR3 region has the DNA TGTGCCAGCAGGGAGCCGGGACTAGCGGGAAAAGAGACCCAGTACTTC.